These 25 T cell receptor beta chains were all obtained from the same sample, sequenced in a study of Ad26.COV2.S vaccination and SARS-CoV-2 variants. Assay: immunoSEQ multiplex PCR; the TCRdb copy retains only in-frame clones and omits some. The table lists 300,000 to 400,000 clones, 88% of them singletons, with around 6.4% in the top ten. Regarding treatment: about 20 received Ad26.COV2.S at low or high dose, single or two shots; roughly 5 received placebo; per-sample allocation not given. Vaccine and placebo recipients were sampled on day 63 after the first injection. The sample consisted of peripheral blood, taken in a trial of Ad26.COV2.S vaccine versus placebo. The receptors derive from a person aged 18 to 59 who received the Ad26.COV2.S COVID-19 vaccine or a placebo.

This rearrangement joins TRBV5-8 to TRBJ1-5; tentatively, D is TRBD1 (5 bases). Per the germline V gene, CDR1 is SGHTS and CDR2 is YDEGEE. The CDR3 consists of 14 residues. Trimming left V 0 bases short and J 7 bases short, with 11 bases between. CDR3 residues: CASSLGQRVQPQHF. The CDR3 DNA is TGTGCCAGCAGCTTGGGACAGCGAGTACAGCCCCAGCATTTT. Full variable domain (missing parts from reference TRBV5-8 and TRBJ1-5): EAGVTQSPTHLIKTRGQQATLRCSPISGHTSVYWYQQALGLGLQFLLWYDEGEERNRGNFPPRFSGRQFPNYSSELNVNALELEDSALYLCASSLGQRVQPQHFGDGTRLSIL.

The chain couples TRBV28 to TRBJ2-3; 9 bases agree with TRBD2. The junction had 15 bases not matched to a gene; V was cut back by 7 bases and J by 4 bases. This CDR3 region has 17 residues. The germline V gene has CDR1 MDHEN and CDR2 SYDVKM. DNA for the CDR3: TGTGCCAGCACCCGCTTAGCGGGAGTACGAAGCGCAGATACGCAGTATTTT. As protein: CASTRLAGVRSADTQYF.

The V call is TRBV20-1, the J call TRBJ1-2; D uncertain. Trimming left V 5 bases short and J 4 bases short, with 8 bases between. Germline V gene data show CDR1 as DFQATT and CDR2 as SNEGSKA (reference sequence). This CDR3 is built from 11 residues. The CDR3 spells CSAGNLYGYTF. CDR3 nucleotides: TGCAGTGCTGGGAACCTCTATGGCTACACCTTC.

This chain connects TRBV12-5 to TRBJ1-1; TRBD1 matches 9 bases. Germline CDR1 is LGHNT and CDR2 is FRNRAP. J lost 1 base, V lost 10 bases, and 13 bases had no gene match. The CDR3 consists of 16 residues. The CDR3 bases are TGTGCTACTACCTTACAGGGGGCGTCGAGGAACACTGAAGCTTTCTTT. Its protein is CATTLQGASRNTEAFF. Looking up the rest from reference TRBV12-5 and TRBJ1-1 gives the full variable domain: DARVTQTPRHKVTEMGQEVTMRCQPILGHNTVFWYRQTMMQGLELLAYFRNRAPLDDSGMPKDRFSAEMPDATLATLKIQPSEPRDSAVYFCATTLQGASRNTEAFFGQGTRLTVV.

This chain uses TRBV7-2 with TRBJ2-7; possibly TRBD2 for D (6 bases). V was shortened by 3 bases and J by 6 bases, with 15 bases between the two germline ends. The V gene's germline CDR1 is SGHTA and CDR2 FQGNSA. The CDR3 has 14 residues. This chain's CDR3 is CASSLGWRGGEQYF. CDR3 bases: TGTGCCAGCAGCTTGGGTTGGAGGGGCGGCGAGCAGTACTTC. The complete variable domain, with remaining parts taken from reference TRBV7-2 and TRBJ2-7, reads GAGVSQSPSNKVTEKGKDVELRCDPISGHTALYWYRQSLGQGLEFLIYFQGNSAPDKSGLPSDRFSAERTGGSVSTLTIQRTQQEDSAVYLCASSLGWRGGEQYFGPGTRLTVT.

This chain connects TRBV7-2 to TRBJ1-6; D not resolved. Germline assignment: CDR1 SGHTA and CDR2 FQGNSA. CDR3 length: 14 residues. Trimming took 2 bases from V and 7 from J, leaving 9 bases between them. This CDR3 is CASSLKRENSPLHF. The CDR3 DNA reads TGTGCCAGCAGCTTAAAGCGGGAGAATTCACCCCTCCACTTT.

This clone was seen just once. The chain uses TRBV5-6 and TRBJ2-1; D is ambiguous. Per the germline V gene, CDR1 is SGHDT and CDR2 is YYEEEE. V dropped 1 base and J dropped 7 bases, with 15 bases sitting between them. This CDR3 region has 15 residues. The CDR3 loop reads CASSLSLGLRNEQFF. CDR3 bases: TGTGCCAGCAGCTTGTCGCTGGGTCTAAGAAATGAGCAGTTCTTC.

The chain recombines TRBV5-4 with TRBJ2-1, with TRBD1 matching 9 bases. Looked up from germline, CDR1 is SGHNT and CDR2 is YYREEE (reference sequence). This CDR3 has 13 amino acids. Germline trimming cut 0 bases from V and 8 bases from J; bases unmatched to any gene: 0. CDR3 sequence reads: CASSLGQGDEQFF. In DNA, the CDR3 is TGTGCCAGCAGCTTGGGACAGGGGGATGAGCAGTTCTTC.

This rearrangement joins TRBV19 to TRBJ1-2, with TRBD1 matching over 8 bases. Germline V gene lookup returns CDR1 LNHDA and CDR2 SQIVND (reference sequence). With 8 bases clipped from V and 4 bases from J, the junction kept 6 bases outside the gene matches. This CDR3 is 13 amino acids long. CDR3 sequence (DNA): TGTGCCAGTGACAGGGGAGATTCCTATGGCTACACCTTC. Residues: CASDRGDSYGYTF.

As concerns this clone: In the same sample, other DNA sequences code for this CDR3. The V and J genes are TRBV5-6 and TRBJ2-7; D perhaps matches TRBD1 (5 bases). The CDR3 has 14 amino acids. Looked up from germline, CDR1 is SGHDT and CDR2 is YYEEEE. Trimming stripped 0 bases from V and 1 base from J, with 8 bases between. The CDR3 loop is CASSLGQGSYEQYF. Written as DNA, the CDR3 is TGTGCCAGCAGCTTGGGGCAGGGTTCCTACGAGCAGTACTTC.

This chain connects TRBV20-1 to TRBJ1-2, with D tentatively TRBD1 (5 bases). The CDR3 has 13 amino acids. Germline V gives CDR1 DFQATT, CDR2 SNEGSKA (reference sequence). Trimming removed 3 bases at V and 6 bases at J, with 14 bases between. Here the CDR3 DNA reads TGCAGTGCTAGTGGGACGCTCGGGGATGGCTACACCTTC. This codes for CSASGTLGDGYTF.

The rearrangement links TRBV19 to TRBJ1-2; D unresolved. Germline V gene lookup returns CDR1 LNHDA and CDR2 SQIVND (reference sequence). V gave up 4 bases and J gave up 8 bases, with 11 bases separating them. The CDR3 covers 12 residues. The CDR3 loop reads CASSNSPGGYTF. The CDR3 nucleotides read TGTGCCAGTAGTAACTCGCCCGGGGGCTACACCTTC.

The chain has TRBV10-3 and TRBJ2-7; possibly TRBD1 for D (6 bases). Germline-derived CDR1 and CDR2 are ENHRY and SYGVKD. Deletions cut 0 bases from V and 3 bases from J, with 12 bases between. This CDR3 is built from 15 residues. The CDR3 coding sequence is TGTGCCATCAGTGAGTCGGGGGCTGCGAACTACGAGCAGTACTTC. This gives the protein CAISESGAANYEQYF.

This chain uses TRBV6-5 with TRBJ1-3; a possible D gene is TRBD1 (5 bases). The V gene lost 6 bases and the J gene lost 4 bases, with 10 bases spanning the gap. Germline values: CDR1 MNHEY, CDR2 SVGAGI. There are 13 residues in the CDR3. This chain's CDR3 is CASSPGVGNTIYF. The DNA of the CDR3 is TGTGCCAGCAGCCCGGGGGTCGGAAACACCATATATTTT.

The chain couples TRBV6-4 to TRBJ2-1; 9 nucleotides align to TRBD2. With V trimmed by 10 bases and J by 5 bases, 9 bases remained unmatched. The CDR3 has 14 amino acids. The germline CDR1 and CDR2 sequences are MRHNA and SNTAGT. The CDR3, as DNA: TGTGCCACAAACCGGACTAGCGCTCACAATGAGCAGTTCTTC. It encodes CATNRTSAHNEQFF.

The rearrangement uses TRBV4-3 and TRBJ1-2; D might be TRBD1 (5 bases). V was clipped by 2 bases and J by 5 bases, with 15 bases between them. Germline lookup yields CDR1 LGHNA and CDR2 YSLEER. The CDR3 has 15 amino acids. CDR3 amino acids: CASSQTGDALYGYTF. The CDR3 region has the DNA TGCGCCAGCAGCCAAACAGGAGACGCGCTTTATGGCTACACCTTC.

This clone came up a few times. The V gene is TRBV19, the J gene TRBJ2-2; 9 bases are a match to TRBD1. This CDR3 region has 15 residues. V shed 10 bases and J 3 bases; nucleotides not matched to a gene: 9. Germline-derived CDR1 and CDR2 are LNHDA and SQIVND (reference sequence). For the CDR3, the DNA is TGTGCCACCCTAAAGGGACAGGGAGACACCGGGGAGCTGTTTTTT. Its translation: CATLKGQGDTGELFF.

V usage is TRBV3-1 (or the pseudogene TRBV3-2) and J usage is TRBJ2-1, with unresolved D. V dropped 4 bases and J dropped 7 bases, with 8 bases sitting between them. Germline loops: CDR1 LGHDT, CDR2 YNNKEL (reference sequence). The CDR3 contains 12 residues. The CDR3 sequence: CASSLLRNEQFF. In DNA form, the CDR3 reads TGTGCCAGCAGCCTCCTCAGGAATGAGCAGTTCTTC.

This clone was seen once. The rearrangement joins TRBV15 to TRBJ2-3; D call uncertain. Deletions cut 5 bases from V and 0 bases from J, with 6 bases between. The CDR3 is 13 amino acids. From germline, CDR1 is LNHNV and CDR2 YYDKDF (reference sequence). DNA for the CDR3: TGTGCCACCAGCTCTCGGAGCACAGATACGCAGTATTTT. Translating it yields CATSSRSTDTQYF.

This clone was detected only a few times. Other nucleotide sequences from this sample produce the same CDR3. CDR3 in DNA: TGTGCCAGCAGCGCACTAGCGGGGGGCGGCACCGGGGAGCTGTTTTTT. Translation gives CASSALAGGGTGELFF. This chain uses TRBV9 with TRBJ2-2; TRBD2 aligns across 12 bases. The CDR3 loop spans 16 amino acids. Germline CDR1 reads SGDLS; CDR2 reads YYNGEE. The V segment lost 3 bases and the J segment 4 bases; nucleotides outside the gene matches: 4.

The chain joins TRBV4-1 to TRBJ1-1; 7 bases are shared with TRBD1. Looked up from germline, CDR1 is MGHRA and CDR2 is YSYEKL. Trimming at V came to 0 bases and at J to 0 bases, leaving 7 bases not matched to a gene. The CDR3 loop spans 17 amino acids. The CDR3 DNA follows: TGCGCCAGCAGCCAAGATATCCAGGGGGGCATGAACACTGAAGCTTTCTTT. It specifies CASSQDIQGGMNTEAFF.

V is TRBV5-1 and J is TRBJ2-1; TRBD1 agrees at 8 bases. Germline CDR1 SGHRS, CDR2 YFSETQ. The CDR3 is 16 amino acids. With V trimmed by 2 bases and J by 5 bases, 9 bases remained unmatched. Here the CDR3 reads CASSLLTGGRNNEQFF. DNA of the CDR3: TGCGCCAGCAGCTTACTAACAGGGGGAAGGAACAATGAGCAGTTCTTC.

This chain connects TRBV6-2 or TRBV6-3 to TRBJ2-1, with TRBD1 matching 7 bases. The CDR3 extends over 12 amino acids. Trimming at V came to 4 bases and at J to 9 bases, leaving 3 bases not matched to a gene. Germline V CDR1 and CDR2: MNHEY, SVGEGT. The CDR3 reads CASSSTGFEQFF. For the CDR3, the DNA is TGTGCCAGCAGTTCGACAGGGTTTGAGCAGTTCTTC.

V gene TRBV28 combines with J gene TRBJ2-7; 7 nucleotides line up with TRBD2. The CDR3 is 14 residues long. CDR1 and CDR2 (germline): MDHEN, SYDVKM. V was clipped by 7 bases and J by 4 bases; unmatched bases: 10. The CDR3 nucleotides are TGTGCCAGCAATCAAGCGGGAATAGTATACGAGCAGTACTTC. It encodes CASNQAGIVYEQYF.

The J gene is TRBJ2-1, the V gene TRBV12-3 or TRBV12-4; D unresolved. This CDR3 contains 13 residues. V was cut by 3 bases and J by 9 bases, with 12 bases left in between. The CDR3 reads CASSFLVDSEQFF. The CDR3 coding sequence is TGTGCCAGCAGTTTTCTCGTAGATAGTGAGCAGTTCTTC.